These 24 T cell receptor beta chains were all obtained from the same sample, sequenced in a study of neurological immune-mediated disorders (dated by TCRdb to the late 2010s). The library was generated by 5' RACE. The reads were generated on an Illumina HiSeq 2500. The raw public reads went through TCRdb reprocessing: fastp at Q25, MiXCR clone calling, in-frame beta chains kept. Merged by CDR3 protein, the rows form single entries marked with the most common genes and DNA. The sample table contains around 130,000 distinct CDR3 sequences; only one count was recorded for roughly 3.2% of them. The ten most abundant clones make up 1% to 1.5% of the sample. The specimen was PBMCs. The receptor set was obtained from a young woman with multiple sclerosis.

This clonotype was picked up many times. This chain uses TRBV5-1 with TRBJ2-5; D is undetermined. Trimming pared 0 bases from V and 5 bases from J, leaving 8 bases between. This CDR3 comprises 13 residues. CDR1 SGHRS and CDR2 YFSETQ come from the germline V gene. The CDR3 DNA is TGCGCCAGCAGCTTGGTACTCGATGAGACCCAGTACTTC. It is translated as CASSLVLDETQYF.

This clonotype was recorded a few times. The CDR3 region has the DNA TGTGCCTGGAGGAGGAGTAGCTTAAACAATGAGCAGTTCTTC. Encoded protein: CAWRRSSLNNEQFF. The chain has TRBV30 and TRBJ2-1; D not resolved. Trimming left V 3 bases short and J 5 bases short, with 14 bases between. This CDR3 comprises 14 residues. CDR1 and CDR2 (germline): GTSNPN, SVGIG (reference sequence).

At least ten counts were recorded for this clonotype. The chain employs TRBV7-2 and TRBJ1-4; D unresolved. Per germline, CDR1 SGHTA and CDR2 FQGNSA. V lost 1 base to trimming and J lost 7 bases, with 10 bases between them. This CDR3 region has 14 residues. The CDR3 DNA reads as TGTGCCAGCAGCTTAGTAGGGATGGGTGAAAAACTGTTTTTT. Amino acids: CASSLVGMGEKLFF.

This clonotype was seen repeatedly, ten times or more. The chain links TRBV20-1 to TRBJ2-1; possible D gene TRBD1, 6 bases. Germline CDR1 DFQATT, CDR2 SNEGSKA (reference sequence). The ends were cut back, 7 bases at V and 5 bases at J, with 9 bases in the middle. The CDR3 extends over 11 amino acids. The CDR3 DNA is TGCAGTGGTAGGACAGACAATGAGCAGTTCTTC. It encodes CSGRTDNEQFF.

This clonotype was detected many times. The rearrangement links TRBV6-6 to TRBJ1-2; 10 bases align to TRBD1. In germline, CDR1 is MNHNY, CDR2 SVGAGI (reference sequence). This CDR3 region has 14 residues. V dropped 2 bases and J dropped 8; count of bases not matched to a gene: 5. CDR3 amino acids: CASSYGGQGKGYTF. CDR3 bases: TGTGCCAGCAGTTACGGGGGACAGGGGAAAGGCTACACCTTC.

This clonotype was observed many times. V and J are TRBV7-6 and TRBJ2-1, with TRBD1 matching over 7 bases. Germline V gives CDR1 SGHVS, CDR2 FNYEAQ. The CDR3 extends over 16 amino acids. The ends lost 5 bases at V and 0 bases at J; junction bases unmatched: 7. As DNA, the CDR3 is TGTGCCAGCAGCAACCGGGACAGCATCTCCTACAATGAGCAGTTCTTC. It yields the protein CASSNRDSISYNEQFF.

This clonotype was observed at least ten times. This chain joins TRBV5-1 and TRBJ2-7, with TRBD2 matching 12 bases. Trimming at V came to 4 bases and at J to 2 bases, leaving 4 bases not matched to a gene. Germline V gives CDR1 SGHRS, CDR2 YFSETQ. This CDR3 has 15 amino acids. CDR3: CASSVGLAGPYEQYF. CDR3 nucleotides: TGCGCCAGCAGCGTGGGACTAGCGGGCCCCTACGAGCAGTACTTC.

This clonotype was seen only a few times. The CDR3 ends on some other residue instead of the conserved phenylalanine or tryptophan, so this is likely a read error. The chain recombines TRBV2 with TRBJ2-1, with 12 nucleotides matching TRBD1. CDR3 length: 14 residues. Per germline, CDR1 SNHLY and CDR2 FYNNEI. The J segment lost 10 bases and the V segment lost 7 bases, leaving 8 bases of the junction unmatched. CDR3 amino acids: CASTSWDRGQEQFN. In nucleotides, the CDR3 is TGTGCCAGCACTTCCTGGGACAGGGGGCAAGAGCAGTTCAAC.

V gene TRBV7-9 combines with J gene TRBJ2-5; 10 nucleotides align to TRBD1. V gave up 8 bases and J gave up 0 bases; unmatched junction bases: 6. The CDR3 loop spans 15 amino acids. CDR1 SEHNR and CDR2 FQNEAQ come from the germline V gene (reference sequence). The CDR3 region is CASVPGQGYQETQYF. The CDR3 nucleotides read TGTGCCAGCGTCCCGGGACAGGGGTACCAAGAGACCCAGTACTTC. The entire variable domain, with the rest obtained from reference TRBV7-9 and TRBJ2-5, is as follows: DTGVSQNPRHKITKRGQNVTFRCDPISEHNRLYWYRQTLGQGPEFLTYFQNEAQLEKSRLLSDRFSAERPKGSFSTLEIQRTEQGDSAMYLCASVPGQGYQETQYFGPGTRLLVL.

This clonotype came up many times. V is TRBV7-2 and J is TRBJ2-2; no reliable D call. The V gene lost 7 bases and the J gene lost 3 bases, with 6 bases spanning the gap. This CDR3 comprises 12 residues. Germline V gene sequence: CDR1 SGHTA, CDR2 FQGNSA. The CDR3 nucleotides read TGTGCCAGCACCTCAGACACCGGGGAGCTGTTTTTT. Protein: CASTSDTGELFF. The full variable domain, completed using reference TRBV7-2 and TRBJ2-2, is GAGVSQSPSNKVTEKGKDVELRCDPISGHTALYWYRQSLGQGLEFLIYFQGNSAPDKSGLPSDRFSAERTGGSVSTLTIQRTQQEDSAVYLCASTSDTGELFFGEGSRLTVL.

This clonotype has a count of ten or more. V gene TRBV5-1 combines with J gene TRBJ1-4; perhaps TRBD1 as D (6 bases). This CDR3 spans 16 amino acids. Trimming pared 0 bases from V and 7 bases from J, leaving 16 bases between. CDR1 is SGHRS, CDR2 YFSETQ, per germline. The CDR3: CASSLGDRRDGEKLFF. The DNA for the CDR3 is TGCGCCAGCAGCTTGGGAGACAGGCGGGACGGTGAAAAACTGTTTTTT.

This clonotype was counted many times. The gene calls are TRBV7-9 and TRBJ1-1; D is unresolved. Germline V CDR1 and CDR2: SEHNR, FQNEAQ (reference sequence). This CDR3 comprises 14 residues. V was shortened by 3 bases and J by 1 base, with 9 bases between the two germline ends. CDR3 bases: TGTGCCAGCAGCTTCAATGTGGAGAACACTGAAGCTTTCTTT. Protein: CASSFNVENTEAFF. Full variable domain (remainder filled in from reference TRBV7-9 and TRBJ1-1): DTGVSQNPRHKITKRGQNVTFRCDPISEHNRLYWYRQTLGQGPEFLTYFQNEAQLEKSRLLSDRFSAERPKGSFSTLEIQRTEQGDSAMYLCASSFNVENTEAFFGQGTRLTVV.

In its sample, this clonotype was seen many times. The chain uses TRBV12-3 or TRBV12-4 and TRBJ1-2; TRBD1 might be the D (5 bases). V was clipped by 5 bases and J by 4 bases, with 14 bases between them. The CDR3 totals 14 residues. The CDR3 loop is CASSNRRGGYGYTF. The CDR3 DNA reads as TGTGCCAGCAGTAACAGGCGGGGAGGCTATGGCTACACCTTC.

Ten or more counts support this clonotype. V is TRBV15 and J is TRBJ1-4; unclear D gene. The CDR3 extends over 14 amino acids. Deletions cut 5 bases from V and 0 bases from J, with 7 bases between. Germline CDR1 is LNHNV and CDR2 is YYDKDF (reference sequence). CDR3 region: CATSAGATNEKLFF. CDR3 nucleotides: TGTGCCACCAGCGCCGGGGCAACTAATGAAAAACTGTTTTTT.

This clonotype was counted many times. This chain connects TRBV20-1 to TRBJ2-7; D may be TRBD1 or TRBD2 (5 bases each). The CDR3 contains 12 residues. Trimming took off 6 bases at V and 3 bases at J, with 12 bases between the two ends. In germline, CDR1 is DFQATT, CDR2 SNEGSKA (reference sequence). The CDR3 DNA reads TGCAGTGCAAGGGACCAGTTCTACGAGCAGTACTTC. Translation: CSARDQFYEQYF.

This clonotype appeared many times. The gene calls are TRBV9 and TRBJ1-3, with a possible D match to TRBD1 (5 bases). From germline, CDR1 is SGDLS and CDR2 YYNGEE. Between the trimmed V and J ends, which lost 3 bases and 1 base, there was a span of 17 bases. The CDR3 runs to 17 residues. In DNA form, the CDR3 reads TGTGCCAGCAGCGCCCGGGACCCCGGCTGGTCTGGAAACACCATATATTTT. Its protein is CASSARDPGWSGNTIYF.

This clonotype showed up many times. The V call is TRBV5-1, the J call TRBJ2-5; tentative D call: TRBD2 (6 bases). This CDR3 comprises 14 residues. The V and J ends lost 3 bases and 4 bases respectively, with 13 bases between them. CDR1 is SGHRS and CDR2 is YFSETQ in the germline V gene. The CDR3 bases are TGCGCCAGCAGCTGGAATAGCGGCCCAGAGACCCAGTACTTC. Translating it yields CASSWNSGPETQYF.

This clonotype occurred many times. The DNA for the CDR3 is TGTGCCAGCAGCTTATTGGTCGGTGTTAATTCCCTCGCGAACACCGGGGAGCTGTTTTTT. It codes for CASSLLVGVNSLANTGELFF. The chain combines TRBV7-2 with TRBJ2-2; no reliable D call. Germline assignment: CDR1 SGHTA and CDR2 FQGNSA. V was shortened by 2 bases and J by 0 bases, with 22 bases between the two germline ends. CDR3 length: 20 amino acids.

This clonotype was counted at least ten times. V usage is TRBV20-1 and J usage is TRBJ1-2; 8 bases are a match to TRBD1. CDR1 and CDR2 (germline): DFQATT, SNEGSKA (reference sequence). This CDR3 has 14 residues. Unmatched junction bases numbered 3, after V lost 0 bases and J lost 3 bases. DNA for the CDR3: TGCAGTGCTAGAGACCCAGGGGGCCACTATGGCTACACCTTC. Translation: CSARDPGGHYGYTF.

This clonotype was detected many times. The chain uses TRBV7-6 and TRBJ1-4; no clear D gene. This CDR3 contains 13 residues. CDR1 SGHVS and CDR2 FNYEAQ come from the germline V gene. V was shortened by 5 bases and J by 9 bases, with 13 bases between the two germline ends. The DNA for the CDR3 is TGTGCCAGCAGCACTAGTTCATGGCAAAAACTGTTTTTT. Its translation: CASSTSSWQKLFF.

This clonotype was seen many times. The CDR3 sequence is CASRSSSQGRNTIYF. The CDR3 DNA reads as TGTGCCAGCAGGTCTAGTTCGCAGGGTAGGAACACCATATATTTT. The chain couples TRBV12-3 or TRBV12-4 to TRBJ1-3; possible D gene TRBD1, 5 bases. The V end was cut by 6 bases, the J end by 7 bases, with 19 bases between. This CDR3 has 15 residues.

This clonotype was observed at least ten times. This chain links TRBV5-6 with TRBJ1-5, with unresolved D. Per germline, CDR1 SGHDT and CDR2 YYEEEE. The CDR3 spans 15 residues. V shed 2 bases and J shed 1 base, with 10 bases lying between them. The CDR3 DNA is TGTGCCAGCAGCTTATCCGTAAAGAGCAATCAGCCCCAGCATTTT. Translating gives CASSLSVKSNQPQHF.

The sample holds many counts of this clonotype. In nucleotides, the CDR3 is TGCAGCGTTGAAGGGATAGCAATTGACAATGAGCAGTTCTTC. Its translation: CSVEGIAIDNEQFF. V gene TRBV29-1 combines with J gene TRBJ2-1; D is unclear. The CDR3 is 14 amino acids. V was pared by 1 base and J by 5 bases, with 12 bases between. CDR1 is SQVTM and CDR2 is ANQGSEA in the germline V gene.

This clonotype has a count of ten or more. The genes are TRBV20-1 and TRBJ2-7, with D possibly being TRBD2 (5 bases). The V end lost 1 base, the J end lost 2 bases, and 15 bases lay between the germline ends. The germline gives CDR1 DFQATT, CDR2 SNEGSKA (reference sequence). This CDR3 region has 15 residues. The CDR3 protein is CSARVLRTGTYEQYF. Written as DNA, the CDR3 is TGCAGTGCTAGAGTTCTAAGAACCGGGACCTACGAGCAGTACTTC.